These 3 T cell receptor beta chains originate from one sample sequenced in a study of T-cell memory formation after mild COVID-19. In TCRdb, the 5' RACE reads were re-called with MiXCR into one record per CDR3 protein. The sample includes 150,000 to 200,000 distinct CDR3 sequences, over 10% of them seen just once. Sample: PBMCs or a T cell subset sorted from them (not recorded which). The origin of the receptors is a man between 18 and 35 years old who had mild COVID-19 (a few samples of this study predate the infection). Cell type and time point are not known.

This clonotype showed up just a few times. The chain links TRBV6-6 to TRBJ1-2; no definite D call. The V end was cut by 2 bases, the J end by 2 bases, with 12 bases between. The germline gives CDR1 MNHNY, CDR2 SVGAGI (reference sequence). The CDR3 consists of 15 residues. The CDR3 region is CASSYETRSNYGYTF. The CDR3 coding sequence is TGTGCCAGCAGTTACGAGACCAGGTCCAACTATGGCTACACCTTC.

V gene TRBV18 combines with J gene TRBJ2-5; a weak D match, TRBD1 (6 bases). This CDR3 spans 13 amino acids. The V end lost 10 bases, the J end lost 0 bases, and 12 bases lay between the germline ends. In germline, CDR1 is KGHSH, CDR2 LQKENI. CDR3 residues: CATLDRNQETQYF. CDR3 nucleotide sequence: TGTGCCACCCTCGACAGGAACCAAGAGACCCAGTACTTC. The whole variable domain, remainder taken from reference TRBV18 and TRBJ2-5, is NAGVMQNPRHLVRRRGQEARLRCSPMKGHSHVYWYRQLPEEGLKFMVYLQKENIIDESGMPKERFSAEFPKEGPSILRIQQVVRGDSAAYFCATLDRNQETQYFGPGTRLLVL.

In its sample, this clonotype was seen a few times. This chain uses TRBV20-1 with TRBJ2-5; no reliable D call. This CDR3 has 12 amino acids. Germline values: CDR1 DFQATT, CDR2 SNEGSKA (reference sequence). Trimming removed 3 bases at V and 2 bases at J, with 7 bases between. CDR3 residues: CSASGHQETQYF. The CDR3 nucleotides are TGCAGTGCTAGTGGCCATCAAGAGACCCAGTACTTC.